The present T cell receptor beta chain was sequenced within a study of regulatory T cells in long-lasting Graves disease. HTBI primers from iRepertoire and Arm-PCR of CDR3 regions yielded the TCR beta libraries. TCRdb recomputed calls from the multiplex PCR reads with MiXCR, one row per CDR3 protein. There are around 400,000 distinct CDR3 sequences in the sample; approximately 16% occur only once, and 7.8% lies in the top ten. The time point was: newly diagnosed GD, antithyroid drugs for less than 3 months. TCR sequences were obtained from RNA taken from PBMCs. This clonotype was seen ten or more times. These data were also reused for a study on T cells in Graves' hyperthyroidism and ophthalmopathy.

This TCR came from a woman aged 40 to 55 with Graves disease. The sample in question was peripheral blood mononuclear cells (PBMCs), obtained at new diagnosis, from a patient treated with antithyroid drugs.

DNA for the CDR3: TGTGCCAGCACCCTCCCAGGATCCTACGAGCAGTACTTC. It specifies CASTLPGSYEQYF. The V and J genes are TRBV27 and TRBJ2-7; D is ambiguous. From germline, CDR1 is MNHEY and CDR2 SMNVEV (reference sequence). CDR3 length: 13 residues. Trimming took 7 bases from V and 1 from J, leaving 11 bases between them.